This TCR beta chain derives from a study of beta chain features in type 1 diabetes. Across the study: Sorted cells, 90 million to 120 million in number, were examined across all samples.

The CDR3 is 15 amino acids. Germline loops: CDR1 MNHEY, CDR2 SVGAGI. The V end was cut by 2 bases, the J end by 8 bases, with 15 bases between. Study-wide results and limits: With patients and controls alike, PCR might favor shorter templates to an equal degree. Compared with healthy donors, patients appeared to share more similar naive, central memory and regulatory TCRB repertoires. In every one of the four CD4+ subsets, TCRB CDR3s were moderately but significantly shorter in Type 1 diabetes patients.

It was via CD45RO/CCR7/CD25/CD127/CD95/CD27 that CD4+ naive, central memory, regulatory and stem cell-like memory cells were sorted. Sequencing targeted expressed TCRB transcripts, as all isolated RNA had been reverse transcribed. Assay used: immunoSEQ multiplex PCR; TCRdb lists only in-frame clones, some missing. The sample yields 640,000 or so clones, over 12% seen once. This clone turned up a few times. Its antigen is not identified. This receptor was identified in a man aged 18 to 29 with type 1 diabetes. Sample: naive CD4+ T cells from blood. This chain links TRBV6-5 with TRBJ2-2, with TRBD2 as a possible D gene (5 bases). The CDR3 is CASSYGRPPGGELFF. The CDR3 bases are TGTGCCAGCAGTTACGGCAGACCCCCGGGAGGGGAGCTGTTTTTT.